This T cell receptor (beta chain) is drawn from a study of blood T cell repertoires in COVID-19. About the study: The United States, Italy and Spain supplied acute and convalescent COVID-19 samples. From T cells, B-cell-depleted T cells, or PBMCs came the material, which was cDNA or gDNA.

In the study's own analysis: Reference gene primer amplification in the assay estimated nucleated cell counts. Measured with immunoSEQ multiplex PCR; TCRdb has only the in-frame clones, and not every one. V and J calls and clone size are copied from that table; D and trimming were computed from the DNA. The sample includes some 380,000 clones, about four fifths seen only once; the top ten take 1.1%. Germline CDR1 reads SGHKS; CDR2 reads YYEKEE (reference sequence). V lost 5 bases and J lost 1; bases outside the gene matches: 3. The CDR3 sequence is 15 residues long. Specimen: peripheral blood. The V call is TRBV5-5, the J call TRBJ2-3, with 11 bases identical to TRBD2. The receptor was derived from a human donor with acute or convalescent COVID-19. The donor label of this sample is uncertain. This CDR3 is CASSLLAGGTDTQYF. In DNA, the CDR3 is TGTGCCAGCAGTTTACTAGCGGGGGGCACAGATACGCAGTATTTT.